The rows below give T cell receptor beta chains drawn from one sample of a study of vaccination and CD4 T cells after COVID-19. TCRdb itself ran the PCR reads through MiXCR, one entry per CDR3 protein. The sample includes 9,000 to 15,000 distinct CDR3 sequences, around 55% of them seen just once. The antigens for these receptors are not known. The sequenced sample consisted of CD4+ T cells from blood, cultured in vitro. Receptors were obtained from a human donor who had recovered from COVID-19. The CDR3 runs from the conserved cysteine through the conserved F or W. The D gene is left open where the match is weak. The size field is filled for only some rows; it gives once, few, many or a size class.

J: TRBJ1-3
V: TRBV11-1
size: .
D: .
CDR3: CASSKGDSGNTIYF
DNA: TGTGCCAGCAGCAAAGGGGATTCTGGAAACACCATATATTTT

J: TRBJ2-5
V: TRBV15
size: few
D: .
CDR3: CATSREKVRPLETQYF
DNA: TGTGCCACCAGCAGAGAAAAGGTCCGACCCCTAGAGACCCAGTACTTC

J: TRBJ2-2
V: TRBV4-1
size: .
D: .
CDR3: CASSQDFGYTGELFF
DNA: TGCGCCAGCAGCCAAGATTTCGGTTACACCGGGGAGCTGTTTTTT

J: TRBJ2-7
V: TRBV19
size: .
D: .
CDR3: CASSIRHDSRSYEQYF
DNA: TGTGCCAGTAGTATTCGCCACGACTCGCGGTCCTACGAGCAGTACTTC

J: TRBJ1-2
V: TRBV2
size: .
D: .
CDR3: CASSDGGAGYGYTF
DNA: TGTGCCAGCAGTGACGGGGGCGCCGGGTATGGCTACACCTTC

J: TRBJ1-2
V: TRBV7-2
size: medium-sized
D: TRBD1
CDR3: CASSLAGPRGRGYGYTF
DNA: TGTGCCAGCAGCTTAGCGGGGCCCCGGGGCAGGGGGTATGGCTACACCTTC

J: TRBJ2-3
V: TRBV4-1
size: .
D: .
CDR3: CASSPTSAEDTQYF
DNA: TGCGCCAGCAGCCCCACGTCTGCGGAAGATACGCAGTATTTT

J: TRBJ2-2
V: TRBV15
size: few
D: .
CDR3: CATSRDLLALNTGELFF
DNA: TGTGCCACCAGCAGAGATCTCCTAGCGTTGAACACCGGGGAGCTGTTTTTT

J: TRBJ2-7
V: TRBV28
size: .
D: TRBD2
CDR3: CASSFTSGRGEQYF
DNA: TGTGCCAGCAGTTTTACTAGCGGGAGAGGCGAGCAGTACTTC

J: TRBJ2-1
V: TRBV10-1
size: .
D: .
CDR3: CASSPGTPYNEQFF
DNA: TGCGCCAGCAGCCCCGGGACTCCCTACAATGAGCAGTTCTTC

J: TRBJ1-5
V: TRBV5-7
size: .
D: .
CDR3: CASSKVGGNQPQHF
DNA: TGTGCCAGCAGCAAGGTCGGAGGCAATCAGCCCCAGCATTTT

J: TRBJ1-2
V: TRBV15
size: once
D: .
CDR3: CATSRDGTSLYGYTF
DNA: TGTGCCACCAGCAGAGATGGCACAAGCCTTTATGGCTACACCTTC

J: TRBJ2-7
V: TRBV6-1
size: medium-sized
D: .
CDR3: CASSHRHEQYF
DNA: TGTGCCAGCAGCCACCGCCACGAGCAGTACTTC

J: TRBJ1-1
V: TRBV6-5
size: .
D: .
CDR3: CASSYVDENTETFF
DNA: TGTGCCAGCAGTTACGTGGACGAGAACACTGAAACTTTCTTT